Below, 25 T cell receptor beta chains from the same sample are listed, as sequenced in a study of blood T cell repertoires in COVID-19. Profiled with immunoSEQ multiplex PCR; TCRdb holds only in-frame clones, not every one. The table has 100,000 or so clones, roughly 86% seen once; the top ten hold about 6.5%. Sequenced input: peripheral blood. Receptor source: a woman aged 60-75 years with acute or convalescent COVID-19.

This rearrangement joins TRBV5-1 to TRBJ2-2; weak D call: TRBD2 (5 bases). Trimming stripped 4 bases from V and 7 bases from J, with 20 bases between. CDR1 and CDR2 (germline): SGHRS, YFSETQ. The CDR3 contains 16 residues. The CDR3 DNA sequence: TGCGCCAGCAGCGGCACACCAGGCCTTGCGGGCGGGGAGCTGTTTTTT. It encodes CASSGTPGLAGGELFF.

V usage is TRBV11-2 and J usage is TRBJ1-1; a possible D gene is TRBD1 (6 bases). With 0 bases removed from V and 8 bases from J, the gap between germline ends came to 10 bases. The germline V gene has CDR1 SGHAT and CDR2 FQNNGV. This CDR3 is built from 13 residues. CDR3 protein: CASSLDAGTEAFF. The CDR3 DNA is TGTGCCAGCAGCTTAGACGCCGGGACAGAAGCTTTCTTT.

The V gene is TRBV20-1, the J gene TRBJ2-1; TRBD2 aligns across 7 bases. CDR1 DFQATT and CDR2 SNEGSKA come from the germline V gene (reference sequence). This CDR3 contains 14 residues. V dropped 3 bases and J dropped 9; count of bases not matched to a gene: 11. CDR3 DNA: TGCAGTGCTAGTAGGCCGGGACTACCTCTTGAGCAGTTCTTC. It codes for CSASRPGLPLEQFF.

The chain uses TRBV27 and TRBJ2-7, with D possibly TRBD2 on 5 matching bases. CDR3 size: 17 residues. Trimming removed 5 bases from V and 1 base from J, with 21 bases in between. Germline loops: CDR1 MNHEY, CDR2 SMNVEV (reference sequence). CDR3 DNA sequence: TGTGCCAGCAGTGCGACTCTTCAGCGGTTTTTATCCTACGAGCAGTACGTC. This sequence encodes CASSATLQRFLSYEQYV.

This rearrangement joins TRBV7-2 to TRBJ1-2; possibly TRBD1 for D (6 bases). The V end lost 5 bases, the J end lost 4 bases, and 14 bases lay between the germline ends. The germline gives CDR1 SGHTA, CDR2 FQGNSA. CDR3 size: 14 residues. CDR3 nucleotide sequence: TGTGCCAGCAGCACGGGGGGGCTTTCCTATGGCTACACCTTC. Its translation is CASSTGGLSYGYTF.

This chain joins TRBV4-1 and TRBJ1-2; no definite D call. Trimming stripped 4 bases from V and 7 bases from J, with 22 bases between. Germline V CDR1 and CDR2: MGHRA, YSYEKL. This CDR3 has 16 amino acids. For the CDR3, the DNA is TGCGCCAGCAGCCTCAGATGGCAGGCCCCTCCGTCTGGCTACACCTTC. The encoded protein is CASSLRWQAPPSGYTF.

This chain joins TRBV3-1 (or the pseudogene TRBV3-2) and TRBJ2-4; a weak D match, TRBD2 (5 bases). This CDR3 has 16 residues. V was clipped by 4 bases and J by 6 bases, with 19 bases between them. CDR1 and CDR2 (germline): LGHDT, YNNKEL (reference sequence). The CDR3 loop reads CASSLGGGPVGNIQYF. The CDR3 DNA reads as TGTGCCAGCAGCCTCGGAGGCGGCCCCGTGGGAAACATTCAGTACTTC.

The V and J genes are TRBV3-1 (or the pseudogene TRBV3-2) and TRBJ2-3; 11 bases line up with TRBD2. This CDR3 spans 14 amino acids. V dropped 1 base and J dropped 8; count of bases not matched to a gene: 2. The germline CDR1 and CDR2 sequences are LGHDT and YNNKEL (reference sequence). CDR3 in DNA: TGTGCCAGCAGCCAAGCGCTAGCGGGAGGTACGCAGTATTTT. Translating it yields CASSQALAGGTQYF.

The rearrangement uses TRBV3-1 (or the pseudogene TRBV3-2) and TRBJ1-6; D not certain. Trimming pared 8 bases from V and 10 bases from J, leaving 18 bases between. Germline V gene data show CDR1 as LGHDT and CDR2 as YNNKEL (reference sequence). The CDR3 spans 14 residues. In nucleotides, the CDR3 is TGTGCCAGCTCCCCTTCTGGGAGGCCCTCACCCCTCCACTTT. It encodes CASSPSGRPSPLHF.

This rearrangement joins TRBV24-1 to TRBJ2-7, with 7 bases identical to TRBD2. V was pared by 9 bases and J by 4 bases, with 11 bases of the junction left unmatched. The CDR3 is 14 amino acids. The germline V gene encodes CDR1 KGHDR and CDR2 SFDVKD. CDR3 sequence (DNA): TGTGCCACCTCGGGGAGGGTAAATTTTTACGAGCAGTACTTC. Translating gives CATSGRVNFYEQYF.

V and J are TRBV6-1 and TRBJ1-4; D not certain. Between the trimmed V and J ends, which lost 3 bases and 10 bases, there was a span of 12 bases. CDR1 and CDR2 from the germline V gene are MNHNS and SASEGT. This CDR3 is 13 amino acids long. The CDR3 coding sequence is TGTGCCAGCAGTGATGGGTCCGGCGGAAAACTGTTTTTT. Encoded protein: CASSDGSGGKLFF.

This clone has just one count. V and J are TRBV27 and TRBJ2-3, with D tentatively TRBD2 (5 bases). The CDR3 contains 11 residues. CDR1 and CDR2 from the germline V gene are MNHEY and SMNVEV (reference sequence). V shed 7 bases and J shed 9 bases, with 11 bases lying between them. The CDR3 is CASISVGTQYF. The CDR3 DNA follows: TGTGCCAGCATTAGCGTGGGAACGCAGTATTTT.

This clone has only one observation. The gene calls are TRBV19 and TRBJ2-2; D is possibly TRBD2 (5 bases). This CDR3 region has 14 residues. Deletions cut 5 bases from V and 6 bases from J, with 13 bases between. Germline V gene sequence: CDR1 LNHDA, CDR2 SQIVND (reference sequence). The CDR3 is CASSPKAGAGELFF. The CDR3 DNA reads TGTGCCAGTAGTCCCAAAGCCGGGGCCGGGGAGCTGTTTTTT. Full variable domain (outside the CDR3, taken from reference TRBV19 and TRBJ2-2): DGGITQSPKYLFRKEGQNVTLSCEQNLNHDAMYWYRQDPGQGLRLIYYSQIVNDFQKGDIAEGYSVSREKKESFPLTVTSAQKNPTAFYLCASSPKAGAGELFFGEGSRLTVL.

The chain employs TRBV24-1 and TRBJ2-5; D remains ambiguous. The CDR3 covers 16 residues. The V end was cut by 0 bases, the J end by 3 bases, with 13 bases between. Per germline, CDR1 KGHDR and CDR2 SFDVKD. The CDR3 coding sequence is TGTGCCACCAGTGATTTGGCCGCAGGCGAAGAAGAGACCCAGTACTTC. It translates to CATSDLAAGEEETQYF.

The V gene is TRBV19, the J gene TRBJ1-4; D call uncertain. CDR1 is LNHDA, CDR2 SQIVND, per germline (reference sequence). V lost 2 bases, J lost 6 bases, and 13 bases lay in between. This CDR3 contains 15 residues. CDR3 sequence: CASSIPHLEDEKLFF. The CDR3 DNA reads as TGTGCCAGTAGTATACCACACCTCGAGGATGAAAAACTGTTTTTT.

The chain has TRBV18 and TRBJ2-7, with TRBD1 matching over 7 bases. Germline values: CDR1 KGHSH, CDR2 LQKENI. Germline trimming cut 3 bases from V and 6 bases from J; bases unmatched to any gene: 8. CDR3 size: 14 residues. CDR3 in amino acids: CASSPDRASSEQYV. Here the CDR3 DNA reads TGTGCCAGCTCACCCGACAGGGCTTCGAGCGAGCAGTACGTC.

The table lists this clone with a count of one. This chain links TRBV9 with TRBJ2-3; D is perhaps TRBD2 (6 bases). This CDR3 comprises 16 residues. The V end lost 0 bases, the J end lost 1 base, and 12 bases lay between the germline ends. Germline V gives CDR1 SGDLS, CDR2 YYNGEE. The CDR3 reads CASSVGPSDRTDTQYF. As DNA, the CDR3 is TGTGCCAGCAGCGTAGGCCCTAGCGACCGCACAGATACGCAGTATTTT.

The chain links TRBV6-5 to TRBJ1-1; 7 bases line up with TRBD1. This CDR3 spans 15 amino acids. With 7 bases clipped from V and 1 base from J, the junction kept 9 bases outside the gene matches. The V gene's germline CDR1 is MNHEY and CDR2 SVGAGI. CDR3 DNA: TGTGCCAGCACCTTTAGCCGGACAGGGAACACTGAAGCTTTCTTT. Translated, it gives CASTFSRTGNTEAFF.

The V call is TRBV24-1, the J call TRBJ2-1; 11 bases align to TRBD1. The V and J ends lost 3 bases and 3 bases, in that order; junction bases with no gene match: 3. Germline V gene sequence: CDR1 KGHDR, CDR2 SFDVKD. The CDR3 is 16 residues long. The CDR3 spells CATSDPGTGGYNEQFF. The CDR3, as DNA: TGTGCCACCAGTGATCCCGGGACAGGGGGCTACAATGAGCAGTTCTTC.

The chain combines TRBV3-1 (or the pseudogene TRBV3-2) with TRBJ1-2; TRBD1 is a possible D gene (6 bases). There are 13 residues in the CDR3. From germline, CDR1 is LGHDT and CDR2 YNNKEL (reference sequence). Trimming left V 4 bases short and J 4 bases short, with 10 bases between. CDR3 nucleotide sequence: TGTGCCAGCAGCCCCCAACAGGGCTATGGCTACACCTTC. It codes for CASSPQQGYGYTF.

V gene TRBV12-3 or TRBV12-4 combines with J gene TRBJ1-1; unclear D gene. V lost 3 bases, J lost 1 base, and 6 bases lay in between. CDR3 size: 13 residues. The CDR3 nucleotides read TGTGCCAGCAGTTTCACTGCGAACACTGAAGCTTTCTTT. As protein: CASSFTANTEAFF.

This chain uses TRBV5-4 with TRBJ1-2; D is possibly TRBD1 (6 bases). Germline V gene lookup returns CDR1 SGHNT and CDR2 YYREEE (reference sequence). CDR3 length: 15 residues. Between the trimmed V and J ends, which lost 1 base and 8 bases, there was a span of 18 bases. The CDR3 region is CASSLWGLEFQGYTF. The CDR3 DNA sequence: TGTGCCAGCAGCTTGTGGGGGCTCGAGTTCCAAGGCTACACCTTC.

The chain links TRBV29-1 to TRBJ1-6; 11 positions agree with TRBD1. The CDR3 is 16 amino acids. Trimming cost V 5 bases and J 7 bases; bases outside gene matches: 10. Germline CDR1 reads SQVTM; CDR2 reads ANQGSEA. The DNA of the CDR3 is TGCAGCGTTATAATCGGGACAGGGGGACCAAATTCACCCCTCCACTTT. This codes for CSVIIGTGGPNSPLHF.

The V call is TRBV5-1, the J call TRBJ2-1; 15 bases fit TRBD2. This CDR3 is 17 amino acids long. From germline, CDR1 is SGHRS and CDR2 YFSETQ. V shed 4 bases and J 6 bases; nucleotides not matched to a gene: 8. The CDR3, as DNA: TGCGCCAGCAGCCACGGACTAGCGGGAGGGCCAGTCAATGAGCAGTTCTTC. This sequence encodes CASSHGLAGGPVNEQFF.

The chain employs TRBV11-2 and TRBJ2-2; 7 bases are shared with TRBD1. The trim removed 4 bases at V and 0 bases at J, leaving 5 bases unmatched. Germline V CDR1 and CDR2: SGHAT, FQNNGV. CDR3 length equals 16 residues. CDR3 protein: CASSYPGTANTGELFF. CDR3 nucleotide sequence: TGTGCCAGCAGCTACCCTGGGACAGCGAACACCGGGGAGCTGTTTTTT.